This T cell receptor (beta chain) was sequenced for a study of shared T cell receptors in the human thymus. Produced via immunoSEQ multiplex PCR; TCRdb's table is partial and in-frame only. This table has hundreds of thousands of clones, over 75% appearing once. The CDR3 consists of 14 residues. The germline V gene encodes CDR1 ENHRY and CDR2 SYGVKD. Deletions cut 2 bases from V and 3 bases from J, with 10 bases between. The same sample was also used in a study of human thymus T cells. In that study: Donors were healthy Finnish infants having corrective surgery for congenital heart defects. Corrective cardiac surgery supplied the resected thymus tissue. An apparent bias in V and J gene usage was seen in thymic and blood repertoires. There were highly overlapping thymic repertoires among unrelated individuals, as related research reported.

The origin of this receptor is a boy in the first two years of life with a congenital heart defect. The specimen sequenced was thymocytes. This chain links TRBV10-3 with TRBJ1-1; D not certain. The CDR3 spells CAISERWQDTEAFF. CDR3 in DNA: TGTGCCATCAGTGAGAGATGGCAGGACACTGAAGCTTTCTTT.